The T cell receptor (beta chain) under discussion was sequenced for a study of tumor and adjacent non-tumor tissue in lung cancer. Study details: There were about twelve adenocarcinoma, a couple of squamous cell carcinoma and 1 small cell lung cancer cases. Study conclusions and caveats: Tumor TCR diversity, when higher, was linked to shorter survival. Significantly higher TCR diversity was found in tumor than normal lung.

This clonotype came up many times. The antigen is not known. The CDR3 consists of 16 residues. From germline, CDR1 is SGHVS and CDR2 FQNEAQ. With V trimmed by 5 bases and J by 3 bases, 10 bases remained unmatched. No cell sorting was done before RNA was extracted from the tissue. Newly diagnosed lung cancer patients had thoracic surgery in China, August–November 2014, without prior chemotherapy. The library came from three nested PCR rounds adapted from ARM-PCR protocols. TCRdb called the multiplex PCR reads again in MiXCR, with one record for every CDR3 protein. The sample holds 55,000 to 75,000 distinct CDR3 sequences, about 61% seen once.

The J gene is TRBJ2-7, the V gene TRBV7-8; 10 bases agree with TRBD2. This receptor was taken from a man aged 45 to 65 with non-small cell lung cancer. The sequencing sample was made of lung tumor tissue. The CDR3: CASSTLAGVTLYEQYF. The CDR3 bases are TGTGCCAGCAGCACTCTAGCGGGAGTCACCCTCTACGAGCAGTACTTC.